This T cell receptor (beta chain) is from a study of neoadjuvant anti-PD-1 for oral cavity cancer. This clone was recorded only once. The antigen remains undetermined. Trimming took off 0 bases at V and 5 bases at J, with 14 bases between the two ends. Germline CDR1 and CDR2: SGHDT and YYEEEE. The CDR3 runs 15 residues. These newly diagnosed stage II-IVA oral cavity squamous cell carcinoma patients had no prior systemic or radiation treatment. Study findings and constraints: After neoadjuvant nivolumab, PBMC T cell clonality was significantly higher in non-responders than responders.

Six replicates per PBMC sample, mostly from 480 ng of genomic DNA. The table came from immunoSEQ multiplex PCR; TCRdb's copy has only in-frame clones and leaves some out. The repertoire holds about 15,000 clones, around 75% seen once, with approximately 3.1% in the top ten. The TCR sequence derives from a person between 40 and 79 years old with oral cavity squamous cell carcinoma. Sequenced material: PBMCs, taken before nivolumab (anti-PD-1) treatment. J is TRBJ1-1 and V is TRBV5-6; D is unclear. Written as DNA, the CDR3 is TGTGCCAGCAGCTTGGGGCCTCGGACGGGGACTGAAGCTTTCTTT. Protein product: CASSLGPRTGTEAFF.